This T cell receptor (beta chain) was documented in a study of T cell repertoires in cytomegalovirus infection. Looking at the study overall: A matching HLA type, together with CMV infection, was signaled by public TCR beta signatures.

Points on this clonotype: Its target is not known.

Notes on the study in general: The ex vivo response was dominated by HLA-C-restricted CMV-specific TCR beta clonotypes.

TCRdb itself ran the reads through MiXCR, one entry per CDR3 protein. The data contain about 150,000 distinct CDR3 sequences, approximately 30% of them singletons. CDR1 and CDR2 (germline): SGHDT, YYEEEE. The CDR3 is 15 residues long. V was shortened by 6 bases and J by 5 bases, with 20 bases between the two germline ends. V and J are TRBV5-6 and TRBJ1-2; D possibly corresponds to TRBD1 (5 bases). The specimen was CD8+ T cells from cultured PBMCs, collected from culture after CMV antigen stimulation. This clonotype was sampled from a human donor in good health (CMV status not recorded). Some clones in this sample may be carry-over from other donors' samples. The DNA for the CDR3 is TGTGCCAGCATGAGGGCTGGAGGGGCGGAATATGGCTACACCTTC. This codes for CASMRAGGAEYGYTF.